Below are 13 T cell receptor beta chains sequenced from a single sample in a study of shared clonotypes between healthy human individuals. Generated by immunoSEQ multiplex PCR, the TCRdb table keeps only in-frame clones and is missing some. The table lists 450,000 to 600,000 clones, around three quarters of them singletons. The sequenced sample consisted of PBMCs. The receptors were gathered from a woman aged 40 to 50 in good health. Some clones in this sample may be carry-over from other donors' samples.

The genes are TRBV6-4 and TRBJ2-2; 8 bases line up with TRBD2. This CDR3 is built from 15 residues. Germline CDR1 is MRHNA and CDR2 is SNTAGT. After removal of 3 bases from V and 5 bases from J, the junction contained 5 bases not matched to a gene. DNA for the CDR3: TGTGCCAGCAGTGATTCCGCGGGAGGTACCGGGGAGCTGTTTTTT. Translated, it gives CASSDSAGGTGELFF.

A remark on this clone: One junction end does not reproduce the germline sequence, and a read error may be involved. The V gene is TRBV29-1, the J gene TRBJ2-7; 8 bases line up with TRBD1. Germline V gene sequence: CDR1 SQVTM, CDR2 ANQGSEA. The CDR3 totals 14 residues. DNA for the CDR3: TGCAGCACATCCGGACAGGGACCTAACTACGGGCAGTACTTC. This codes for CSTSGQGPNYGQYF.

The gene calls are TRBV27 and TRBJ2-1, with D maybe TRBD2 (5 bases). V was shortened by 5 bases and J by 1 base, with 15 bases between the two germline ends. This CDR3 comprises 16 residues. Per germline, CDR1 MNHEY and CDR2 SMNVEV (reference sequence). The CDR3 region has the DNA TGTGCCAGCAGTCACCCGTCTGGCGGGTCCTACAATGAGCAGTTCTTC. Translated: CASSHPSGGSYNEQFF.

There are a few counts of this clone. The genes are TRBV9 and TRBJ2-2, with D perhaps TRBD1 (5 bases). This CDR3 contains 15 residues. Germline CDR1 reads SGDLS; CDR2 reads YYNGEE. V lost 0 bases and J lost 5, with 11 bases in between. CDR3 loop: CASSVDQGWTGELFF. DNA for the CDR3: TGTGCCAGCAGCGTAGATCAGGGATGGACCGGGGAGCTGTTTTTT.

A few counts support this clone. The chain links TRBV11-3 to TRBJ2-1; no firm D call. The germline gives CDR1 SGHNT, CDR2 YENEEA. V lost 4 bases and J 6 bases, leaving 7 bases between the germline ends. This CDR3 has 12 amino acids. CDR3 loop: CASSSASNEQFF. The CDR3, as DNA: TGTGCCAGCAGCTCGGCCAGCAATGAGCAGTTCTTC.

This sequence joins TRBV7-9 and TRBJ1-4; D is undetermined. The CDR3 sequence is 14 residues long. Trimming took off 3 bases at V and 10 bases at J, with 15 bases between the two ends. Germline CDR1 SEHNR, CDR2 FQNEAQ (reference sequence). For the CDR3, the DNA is TGTGCCAGCAGCTTTTCGTCAGGTTCAGGAAAACTGTTTTTT. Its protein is CASSFSSGSGKLFF.

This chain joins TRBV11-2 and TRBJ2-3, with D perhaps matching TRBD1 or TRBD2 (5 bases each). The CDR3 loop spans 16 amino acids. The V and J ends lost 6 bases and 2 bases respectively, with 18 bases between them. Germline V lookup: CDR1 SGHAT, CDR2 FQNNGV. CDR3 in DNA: TGTGCCAGCAGAGCAGTGAGGGCCAGGGACACAGATACGCAGTATTTT. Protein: CASRAVRARDTDTQYF.

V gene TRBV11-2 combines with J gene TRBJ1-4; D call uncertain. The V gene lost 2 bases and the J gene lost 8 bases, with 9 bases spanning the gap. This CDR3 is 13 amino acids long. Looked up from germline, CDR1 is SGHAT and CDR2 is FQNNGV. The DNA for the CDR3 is TGTGCCAGCAGCTTATACGGGAGCGAAAAACTGTTTTTT. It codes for CASSLYGSEKLFF. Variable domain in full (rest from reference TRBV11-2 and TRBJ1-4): EAGVAQSPRYKIIEKRQSVAFWCNPISGHATLYWYQQILGQGPKLLIQFQNNGVVDDSQLPKDRFSAERLKGVDSTLKIQPAKLEDSAVYLCASSLYGSEKLFFGSGTQLSVL.

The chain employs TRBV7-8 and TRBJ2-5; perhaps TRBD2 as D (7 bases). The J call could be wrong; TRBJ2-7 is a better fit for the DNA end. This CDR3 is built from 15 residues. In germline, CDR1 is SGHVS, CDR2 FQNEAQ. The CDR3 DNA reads TGTGCCAGCAGCTTAGTAGGGGGAGGGCCTTACGAGCAGTACTTC. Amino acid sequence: CASSLVGGGPYEQYF.

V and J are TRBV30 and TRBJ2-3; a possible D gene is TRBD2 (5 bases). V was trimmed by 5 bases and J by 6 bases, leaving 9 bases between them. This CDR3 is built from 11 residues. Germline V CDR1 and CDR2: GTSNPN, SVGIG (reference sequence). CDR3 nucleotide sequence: TGTGCCTGGGTAGCGTATGATACGCAGTATTTT. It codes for CAWVAYDTQYF.

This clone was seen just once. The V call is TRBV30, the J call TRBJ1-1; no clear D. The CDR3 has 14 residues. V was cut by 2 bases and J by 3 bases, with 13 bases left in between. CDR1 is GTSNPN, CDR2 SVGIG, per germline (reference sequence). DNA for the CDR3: TGTGCCTGGAGTAGCAGTAGTCATGACACTGAAGCTTTCTTT. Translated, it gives CAWSSSSHDTEAFF.

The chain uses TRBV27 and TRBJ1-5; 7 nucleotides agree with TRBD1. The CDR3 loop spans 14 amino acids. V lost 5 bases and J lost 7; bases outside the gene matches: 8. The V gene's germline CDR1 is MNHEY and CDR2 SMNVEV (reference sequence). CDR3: CASSLETGKQPQHF. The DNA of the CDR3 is TGTGCCAGCAGTCTCGAGACAGGGAAGCAGCCCCAGCATTTT.

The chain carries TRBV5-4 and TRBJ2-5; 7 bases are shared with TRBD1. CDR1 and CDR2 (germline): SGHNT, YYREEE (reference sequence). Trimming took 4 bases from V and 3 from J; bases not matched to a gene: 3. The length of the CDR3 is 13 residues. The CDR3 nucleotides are TGTGCCAGCAGCATCGGGACAGAAGAGACCCAGTACTTC. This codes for CASSIGTEETQYF.